This entry lists 2 T cell receptor beta chains sequenced from one sample in a study of blood T cell repertoires in COVID-19. The method was immunoSEQ multiplex PCR; TCRdb's version includes in-frame clones alone and lacks a portion of them. This sample yields about 120,000 clones, of which just over 90% are seen a single time; less than 2% belongs to the top ten. Sequenced input: peripheral blood. Receptors were obtained from a human donor with active COVID-19. The donor label of this sample is uncertain.

This chain links TRBV29-1 with TRBJ1-5; perhaps TRBD1 as D (5 bases). The CDR3 runs 14 residues. The V and J ends lost 4 bases and 1 base respectively, with 11 bases between them. Germline values: CDR1 SQVTM, CDR2 ANQGSEA. In DNA, the CDR3 is TGCAGCGTTGCTCAGGGAAAGAGCAATCAGCCCCAGCATTTT. It translates to CSVAQGKSNQPQHF.

This chain connects TRBV5-1 to TRBJ2-7; maybe TRBD2 (6 bases). The CDR3 runs 15 residues. With 0 bases removed from V and 2 bases from J, the gap between germline ends came to 12 bases. Looked up from germline, CDR1 is SGHRS and CDR2 is YFSETQ. As DNA, the CDR3 is TGCGCCAGCAGCTTGGTCCCCGCGGGGCCCTACGAGCAGTACTTC. Its translation: CASSLVPAGPYEQYF. Based on the CDR3 plus reference TRBV5-1 and TRBJ2-7, the full variable domain is KAGVTQTPRYLIKTRGQQVTLSCSPISGHRSVSWYQQTPGQGLQFLFEYFSETQRNKGNFPGRFSGRQFSNSRSEMNVSTLELGDSALYLCASSLVPAGPYEQYFGPGTRLTVT.